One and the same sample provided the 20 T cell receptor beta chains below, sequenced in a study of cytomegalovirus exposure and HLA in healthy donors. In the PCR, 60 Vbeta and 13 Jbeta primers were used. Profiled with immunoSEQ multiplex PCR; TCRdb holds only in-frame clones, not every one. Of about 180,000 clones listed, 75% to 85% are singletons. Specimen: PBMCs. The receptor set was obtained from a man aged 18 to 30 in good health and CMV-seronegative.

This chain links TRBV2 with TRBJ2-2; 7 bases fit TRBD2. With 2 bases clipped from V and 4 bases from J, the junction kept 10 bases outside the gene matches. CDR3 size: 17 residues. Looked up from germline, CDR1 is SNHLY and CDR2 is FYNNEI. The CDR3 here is CASSERPSGDPTGELFF. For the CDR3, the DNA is TGTGCCAGCAGTGAACGGCCTAGCGGAGACCCCACCGGGGAGCTGTTTTTT.

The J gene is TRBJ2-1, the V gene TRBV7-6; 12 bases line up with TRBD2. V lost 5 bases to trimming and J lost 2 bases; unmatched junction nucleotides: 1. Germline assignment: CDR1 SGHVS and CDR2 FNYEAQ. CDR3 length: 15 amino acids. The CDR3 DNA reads TGTGCCAGCAGCACTAGCGGGGGGACCTACAATGAGCAGTTCTTC. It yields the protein CASSTSGGTYNEQFF.

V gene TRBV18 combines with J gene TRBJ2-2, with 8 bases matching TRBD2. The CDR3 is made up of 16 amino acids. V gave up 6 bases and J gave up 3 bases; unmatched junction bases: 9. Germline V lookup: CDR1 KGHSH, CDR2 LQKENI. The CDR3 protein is CASSPSAGGDTGELFF. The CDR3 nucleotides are TGTGCCAGCTCCCCCAGCGCGGGGGGCGACACCGGGGAGCTGTTTTTT.

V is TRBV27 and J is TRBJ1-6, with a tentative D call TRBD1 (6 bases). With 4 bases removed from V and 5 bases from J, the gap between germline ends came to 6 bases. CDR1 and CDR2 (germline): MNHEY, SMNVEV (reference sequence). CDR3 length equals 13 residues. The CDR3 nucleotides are TGTGCCAGCAGTTACAGGGATAATTCACCCCTCCACTTT. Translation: CASSYRDNSPLHF.

The DNA of the CDR3 is TGTGCCAGCAGCTCCGGGACAGCGAGCCAAGAGACCCAGTACTTC. Residues: CASSSGTASQETQYF. This sequence joins TRBV5-5 and TRBJ2-5, with 7 positions matching TRBD1. V shed 3 bases and J 1 base; nucleotides not matched to a gene: 6. Germline lookup yields CDR1 SGHKS and CDR2 YYEKEE (reference sequence). CDR3 size: 15 residues. Combining the CDR3 with reference TRBV5-5 and TRBJ2-5 gives the whole variable domain DAGVTQSPTHLIKTRGQQVTLRCSPISGHKSVSWYQQVLGQGPQFIFQYYEKEERGRGNFPDRFSARQFPNYSSELNVNALLLGDSALYLCASSSGTASQETQYFGPGTRLLVL.

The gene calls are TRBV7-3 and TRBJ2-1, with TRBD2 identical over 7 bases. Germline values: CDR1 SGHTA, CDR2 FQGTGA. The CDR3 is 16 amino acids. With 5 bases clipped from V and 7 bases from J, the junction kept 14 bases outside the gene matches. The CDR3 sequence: CASSPTGGPRVNEQFF. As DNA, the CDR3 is TGTGCCAGCAGCCCAACGGGGGGACCTCGGGTAAATGAGCAGTTCTTC.

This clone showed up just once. For the CDR3, the DNA is TGCGCCAGCAGCTTGGAACAGGGAAGAAATTCACCCCTCCACTTT. This translates into CASSLEQGRNSPLHF. The chain links TRBV5-1 to TRBJ1-6; D is perhaps TRBD1 (6 bases). The CDR3 runs 15 residues. V shed 0 bases and J shed 7 bases, with 11 bases lying between them. In germline, CDR1 is SGHRS, CDR2 YFSETQ.

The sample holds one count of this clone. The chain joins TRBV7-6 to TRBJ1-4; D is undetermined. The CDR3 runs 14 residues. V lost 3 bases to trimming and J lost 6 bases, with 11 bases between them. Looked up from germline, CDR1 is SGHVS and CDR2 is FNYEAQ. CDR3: CASSFLVQDEKLFF. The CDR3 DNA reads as TGTGCCAGCAGCTTCTTGGTTCAGGATGAAAAACTGTTTTTT.

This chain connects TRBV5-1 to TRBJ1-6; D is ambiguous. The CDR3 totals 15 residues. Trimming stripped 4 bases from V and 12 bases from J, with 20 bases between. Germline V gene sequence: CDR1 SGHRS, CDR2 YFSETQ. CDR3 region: CASSGGGSFREPLHF. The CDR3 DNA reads TGCGCCAGCAGCGGTGGCGGATCTTTTCGTGAACCCCTCCACTTT.

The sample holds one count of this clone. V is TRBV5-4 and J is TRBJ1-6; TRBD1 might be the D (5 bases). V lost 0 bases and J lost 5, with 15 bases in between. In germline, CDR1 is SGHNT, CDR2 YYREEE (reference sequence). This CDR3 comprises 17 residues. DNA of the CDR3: TGTGCCAGCAGCTTGGGGACTAAGGCAGGGAATAATTCACCCCTCCACTTT. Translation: CASSLGTKAGNNSPLHF.

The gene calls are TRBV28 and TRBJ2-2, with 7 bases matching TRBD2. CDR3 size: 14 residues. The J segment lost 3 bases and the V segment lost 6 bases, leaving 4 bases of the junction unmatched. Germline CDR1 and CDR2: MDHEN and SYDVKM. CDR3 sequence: CASRGGADTGELFF. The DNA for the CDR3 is TGTGCCAGCAGGGGAGGGGCCGACACCGGGGAGCTGTTTTTT.

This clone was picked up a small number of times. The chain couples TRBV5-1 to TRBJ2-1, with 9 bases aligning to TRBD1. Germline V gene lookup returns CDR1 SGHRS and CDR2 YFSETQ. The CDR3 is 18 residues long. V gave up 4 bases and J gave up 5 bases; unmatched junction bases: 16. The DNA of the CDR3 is TGCGCCAGCAGCCGACCTACTTTCGGACAGGGGTCCCACAATGAGCAGTTCTTC. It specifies CASSRPTFGQGSHNEQFF.

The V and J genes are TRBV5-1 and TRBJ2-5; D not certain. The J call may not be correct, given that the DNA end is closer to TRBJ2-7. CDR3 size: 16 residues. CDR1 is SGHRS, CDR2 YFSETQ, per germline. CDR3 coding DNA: TGCGCCAGCAGCTTTGCACCGCCAATTTTTAACTACGAGCAGTACTTC. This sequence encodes CASSFAPPIFNYEQYF.

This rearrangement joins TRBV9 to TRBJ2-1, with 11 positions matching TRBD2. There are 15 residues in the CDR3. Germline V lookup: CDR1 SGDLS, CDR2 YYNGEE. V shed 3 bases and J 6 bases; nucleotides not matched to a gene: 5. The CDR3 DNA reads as TGTGCCAGCAGCGAATCCGGGACTAGCGGCAATGAGCAGTTCTTC. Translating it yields CASSESGTSGNEQFF.

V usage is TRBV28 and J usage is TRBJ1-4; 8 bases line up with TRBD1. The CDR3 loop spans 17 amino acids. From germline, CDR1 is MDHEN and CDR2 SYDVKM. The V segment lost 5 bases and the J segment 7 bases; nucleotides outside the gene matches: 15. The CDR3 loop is CASSPGQGRGLSEKLFF. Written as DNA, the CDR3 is TGTGCCAGCAGTCCCGGACAGGGAAGGGGGTTGAGTGAAAAACTGTTTTTT.

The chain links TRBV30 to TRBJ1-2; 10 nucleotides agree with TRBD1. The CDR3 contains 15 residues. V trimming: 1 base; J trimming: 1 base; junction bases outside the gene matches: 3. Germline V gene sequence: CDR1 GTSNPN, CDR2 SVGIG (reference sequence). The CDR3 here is CAWSDDRGLNYGYTF. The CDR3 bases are TGTGCCTGGAGTGACGACAGGGGGCTTAACTATGGCTACACCTTC. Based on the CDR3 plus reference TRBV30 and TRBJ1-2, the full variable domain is SQTIHQWPATLVQPVGSPLSLECTVEGTSNPNLYWYRQAAGRGLQLLFYSVGIGQISSEVPQNLSASRPQDRQFILSSKKLLLSDSGFYLCAWSDDRGLNYGYTFGSGTRLTVV.

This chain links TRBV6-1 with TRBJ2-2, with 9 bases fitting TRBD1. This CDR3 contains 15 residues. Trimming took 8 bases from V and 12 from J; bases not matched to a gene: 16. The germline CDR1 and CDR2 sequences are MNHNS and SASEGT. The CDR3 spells CASVRGTGRDRKLFF. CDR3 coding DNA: TGTGCCAGCGTTAGAGGGACAGGGCGAGATCGGAAGCTGTTTTTT.

The chain's CDR3 is CASSSGEGHEQYF. The CDR3 DNA reads TGTGCCAGCTCTAGCGGGGAAGGCCACGAGCAGTACTTC. The V and J genes are TRBV10-3 and TRBJ2-7; 9 bases map to TRBD2. Per the germline V gene, CDR1 is ENHRY and CDR2 is SYGVKD. This CDR3 has 13 amino acids. V lost 10 bases, J lost 5 bases, and 9 bases stayed unmatched.

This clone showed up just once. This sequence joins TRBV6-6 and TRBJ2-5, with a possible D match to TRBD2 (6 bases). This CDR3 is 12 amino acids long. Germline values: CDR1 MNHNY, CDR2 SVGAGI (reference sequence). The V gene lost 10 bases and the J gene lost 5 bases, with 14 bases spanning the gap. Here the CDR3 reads CATRGNSETQYF. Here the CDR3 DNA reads TGTGCCACCCGGGGGAATTCTGAGACCCAGTACTTC.

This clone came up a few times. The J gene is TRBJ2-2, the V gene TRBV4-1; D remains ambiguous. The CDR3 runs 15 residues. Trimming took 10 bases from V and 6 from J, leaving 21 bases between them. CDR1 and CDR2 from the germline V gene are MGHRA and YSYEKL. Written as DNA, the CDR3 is TGCGCCACCTATGACGAGGCTTGCCGATCCGGGGAGCTGTTTTTT. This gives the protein CATYDEACRSGELFF.